This T cell receptor (beta chain) was sequenced during a study of blood T cell repertoires in COVID-19. Study-level information: Material from acute and convalescent COVID-19 was sourced from the United States, Italy and Spain. In each case, the material was cDNA or gDNA derived from T cells, B-cell-depleted T cells, or PBMCs.

Looked up from germline, CDR1 is LGHDT and CDR2 is YNNKEL (reference sequence). The CDR3 loop spans 13 amino acids. Between the trimmed V and J ends, which lost 2 bases and 4 bases, there was a span of 8 bases. Those enrolled in Seattle joined during active infection and were followed longitudinally afterward. Per the original data handling: For nucleated cells, counts were estimated from reference gene primer amplification. Assay used: immunoSEQ multiplex PCR; TCRdb lists only in-frame clones, some missing. Clone size and V and J calls were adopted from that table, with D and trimming inferred from the DNA. The sample lists roughly 120,000 clones, roughly 85% occurring once.

Sequences were obtained from peripheral blood. The chain joins TRBV3-1 (or the pseudogene TRBV3-2) to TRBJ1-1, with D unclear. This sequence originates from a woman older than 75 with COVID-19, enrolled during active disease. CDR3 coding DNA: TGTGCCAGCAGCCAACCGAGAGGCACTGAAGCTTTCTTT. It codes for CASSQPRGTEAFF.